Each of the 5 T cell receptor beta chains below was sequenced from the same sample in a study of vaccination and CD4 T cells after COVID-19. At the Johns Hopkins FTIC core, DNA taken from cultured CD4+ T cells was sequenced by way of the Oncomine TCR Beta short-read assay. TCRdb independently ran MiXCR on the PCR reads; one entry per CDR3 protein. This table has some 7,600 distinct CDR3 sequences, roughly 50% appearing once. Treatment denoted: roughly nine-day PBMC culture with coronavirus spike peptide pools or control peptides (ViraFEST assay). Harvesting of the unexposed donor's CD4+ T cells predated the COVID-19 pandemic (2011-2018). No cognate antigen is known for these TCRs. The specimen was CD4+ T cells from blood, cultured in vitro. These receptors all come from a human donor in good health.

Only a few counts were recorded for this clonotype. The CDR3 DNA sequence: TGTGCCAGCACCCGGACAGGAACTAATTCACCCCTCCACTTT. Protein product: CASTRTGTNSPLHF. The rearrangement uses TRBV6-1 and TRBJ1-6; the match to TRBD1 covers 7 bases. Looked up from germline, CDR1 is MNHNS and CDR2 is SASEGT. V lost 7 bases to trimming and J lost 6 bases; unmatched junction nucleotides: 6. The CDR3 contains 14 residues.

This clonotype was detected a few times. The chain uses TRBV20-1 and TRBJ1-2, with a weak D call TRBD1 (5 bases). Germline loops: CDR1 DFQATT, CDR2 SNEGSKA (reference sequence). The CDR3 has 12 residues. The V and J ends lost 5 bases and 5 bases respectively, with 12 bases between them. The DNA for the CDR3 is TGCAGTGCTGGCCAGACAGCGTATGGCTACACCTTC. This encodes CSAGQTAYGYTF.

This clonotype was observed a handful of times. V usage is TRBV6-5 and J usage is TRBJ2-7; 8 bases agree with TRBD2. The ends lost 4 bases at V and 3 bases at J; junction bases unmatched: 20. The germline gives CDR1 MNHEY, CDR2 SVGAGI. The CDR3 consists of 19 residues. CDR3: CASSSMLLTSDQRRYEQYF. The CDR3 DNA sequence: TGTGCCAGCAGTTCTATGTTGCTGACTAGCGATCAACGCCGCTACGAGCAGTACTTC.

The CDR3 sequence: CASSTTGEASPLHF. CDR3 nucleotide sequence: TGTGCCAGCAGCACCACAGGGGAGGCTTCACCCCTCCACTTT. The rearrangement links TRBV7-9 to TRBJ1-6; 7 bases are a match to TRBD1. V was clipped by 5 bases and J by 9 bases; unmatched bases: 7. The germline V gene has CDR1 SEHNR and CDR2 FQNEAQ (reference sequence). This CDR3 has 14 amino acids.

The chain combines TRBV7-2 with TRBJ1-1; perhaps TRBD1 as D (5 bases). Trimming left V 6 bases short and J 4 bases short, with 18 bases between. The germline gives CDR1 SGHTA, CDR2 FQGNSA. This CDR3 has 15 amino acids. The CDR3 loop is CASSRPGRRSTEAFF. The CDR3 DNA is TGTGCCAGCAGTCGACCAGGGAGGAGGAGCACTGAAGCTTTCTTT.